The 15 T cell receptor beta chains in this list originate from one sample, sequenced in a study of cytomegalovirus exposure and HLA in healthy donors. The PCR ran on 60 Vbeta and 13 Jbeta primers. The data were produced by immunoSEQ multiplex PCR, yet TCRdb's version contains in-frame clones alone and is incomplete. In the table there are approximately 180,000 clones, roughly 80% of which are singletons. The sequencing sample was made of PBMCs. These receptors came from a woman aged 18-29 years in good health and CMV-seronegative.

V and J are TRBV19 and TRBJ1-4; tentatively, D is TRBD1 (6 bases). This CDR3 contains 17 residues. V was pared by 3 bases and J by 3 bases, with 17 bases between. Per the germline V gene, CDR1 is LNHDA and CDR2 is SQIVND (reference sequence). CDR3 amino acids: CASSIPYREQANEKLFF. CDR3 coding DNA: TGTGCCAGTAGTATTCCTTACAGGGAGCAAGCTAATGAAAAACTGTTTTTT.

The J gene is TRBJ2-2, the V gene TRBV15; TRBD2 matches 7 bases. The V segment lost 9 bases and the J segment 4 bases; nucleotides outside the gene matches: 8. CDR3 length equals 14 residues. CDR1 LNHNV and CDR2 YYDKDF come from the germline V gene (reference sequence). The CDR3 bases are TGTGCCACGCGTCTAGGCGGGAGCACCGGGGAGCTGTTTTTT. Translating it yields CATRLGGSTGELFF.

This chain connects TRBV7-8 to TRBJ2-1; D might be TRBD2 (5 bases). CDR1 is SGHVS and CDR2 is FQNEAQ in the germline V gene. CDR3 size: 16 residues. Trimming left V 1 base short and J 1 base short, with 11 bases between. CDR3 in DNA: TGTGCCAGCAGCTTAGGTGCGGGTCAATCCTACAATGAGCAGTTCTTC. Translation: CASSLGAGQSYNEQFF.

The chain uses TRBV30 and TRBJ2-3, with 10 bases identical to TRBD1. The CDR3 sequence is 19 residues long. The V gene's germline CDR1 is GTSNPN and CDR2 SVGIG (reference sequence). The J segment lost 0 bases and the V segment lost 0 bases, leaving 12 bases of the junction unmatched. The CDR3 DNA is TGTGCCTGGAGTGTACAGACAGGGGGCTCTTTCGCTAGCACAGATACGCAGTATTTT. This translates into CAWSVQTGGSFASTDTQYF.

The chain has TRBV5-1 and TRBJ1-2; a possible D gene is TRBD1 (5 bases). Trimming shortened V by 0 bases and J by 2 bases, and 11 bases separated the two germline ends. This CDR3 has 15 residues. CDR1 is SGHRS, CDR2 YFSETQ, per germline. CDR3 region: CASSLGRASNYGYTF. CDR3 bases: TGCGCCAGCAGCTTGGGCAGGGCCTCGAACTATGGCTACACCTTC.

As DNA, the CDR3 is TGTGCCAGCAGCGGTAGCGGGCGCACAGATACGCAGTATTTT. It encodes CASSGSGRTDTQYF. This chain uses TRBV9 with TRBJ2-3, with TRBD2 identical over 7 bases. The germline CDR1 and CDR2 sequences are SGDLS and YYNGEE. CDR3 length: 14 amino acids. V lost 3 bases, J lost 1 base, and 2 bases stayed unmatched. The whole variable domain, filled in from reference TRBV9 and TRBJ2-3, reads DSGVTQTPKHLITATGQRVTLRCSPRSGDLSVYWYQQSLDQGLQFLIQYYNGEERAKGNILERFSAQQFPDLHSELNLSSLELGDSALYFCASSGSGRTDTQYFGPGTRLTVL.

The rearrangement uses TRBV18 and TRBJ2-5; 7 positions agree with TRBD2. Germline CDR1 and CDR2: KGHSH and LQKENI. V dropped 2 bases and J dropped 1; count of bases not matched to a gene: 7. The CDR3 contains 16 residues. The DNA for the CDR3 is TGTGCCAGCTCACCAAAACCCACTAGCGTCCAAGAGACCCAGTACTTC. It codes for CASSPKPTSVQETQYF.

The CDR3 is CASSMRGTGAQPQHF. CDR3 sequence (DNA): TGTGCCAGTAGTATGAGGGGGACAGGGGCCCAGCCCCAGCATTTT. The chain combines TRBV19 with TRBJ1-5; 10 bases match TRBD1. The V segment lost 3 bases and the J segment 7 bases; nucleotides outside the gene matches: 6. This CDR3 has 15 residues. Germline CDR1 reads LNHDA; CDR2 reads SQIVND (reference sequence).

This rearrangement joins TRBV2 to TRBJ2-3; 9 nucleotides match TRBD2. V was pared by 1 base and J by 6 bases, with 2 bases of the junction left unmatched. There are 14 residues in the CDR3. Germline V gene data show CDR1 as SNHLY and CDR2 as FYNNEI. CDR3 sequence reads: CASSEVSGSDTQYF. The CDR3 bases are TGTGCCAGCAGTGAAGTTAGCGGGAGTGATACGCAGTATTTT.

The J gene is TRBJ2-1, the V gene TRBV5-4; TRBD2 matches 11 bases. Germline V gene sequence: CDR1 SGHNT, CDR2 YYREEE (reference sequence). This CDR3 contains 18 residues. V was pared by 0 bases and J by 0 bases, with 5 bases of the junction left unmatched. The CDR3 sequence: CASSLGSSGRASYNEQFF. CDR3 DNA sequence: TGTGCCAGCAGCTTGGGGAGTAGCGGGAGGGCCTCCTACAATGAGCAGTTCTTC.

J is TRBJ1-1 and V is TRBV7-6, with D possibly being TRBD1 (5 bases). Germline V gene sequence: CDR1 SGHVS, CDR2 FNYEAQ. This CDR3 contains 14 residues. V was pared by 1 base and J by 0 bases, with 6 bases between. This CDR3 is CASSLGQMNTEAFF. CDR3 DNA sequence: TGTGCCAGCAGCTTAGGACAGATGAACACTGAAGCTTTCTTT.

The V call is TRBV19, the J call TRBJ2-1; weak D call: TRBD2 (5 bases). CDR3 length equals 15 residues. Trimming took off 8 bases at V and 3 bases at J, with 17 bases between the two ends. Per germline, CDR1 LNHDA and CDR2 SQIVND (reference sequence). CDR3 protein: CASSTRGSDYNEQFF. In DNA, the CDR3 is TGTGCCAGTTCCACCCGAGGGTCCGACTACAATGAGCAGTTCTTC.

The J gene is TRBJ2-4, the V gene TRBV30; unclear D gene. Germline V lookup: CDR1 GTSNPN, CDR2 SVGIG (reference sequence). The V gene lost 3 bases and the J gene lost 8 bases, with 11 bases spanning the gap. CDR3 size: 12 residues. The CDR3 is CAWSPTADIQYF. CDR3 coding DNA: TGTGCCTGGAGCCCCACAGCCGACATTCAGTACTTC.

The chain uses TRBV7-9 and TRBJ2-3; 11 nucleotides agree with TRBD1. This CDR3 contains 16 residues. CDR1 and CDR2 from the germline V gene are SEHNR and FQNEAQ (reference sequence). The junction had 7 bases not matched to a gene; V was cut back by 4 bases and J by 4 bases. The CDR3 coding sequence is TGTGCCAGCAGCTCGACCGGGGACAGGGGGTCAGATACGCAGTATTTT. Translating it yields CASSSTGDRGSDTQYF.

The chain links TRBV18 to TRBJ1-1; D remains ambiguous. Per germline, CDR1 KGHSH and CDR2 LQKENI. This CDR3 spans 12 amino acids. The V end lost 3 bases, the J end lost 10 bases, and 12 bases lay between the germline ends. Here the CDR3 DNA reads TGTGCCAGCTCACCCCCTCGCCCGGGAGCTTTCTTT. Residues: CASSPPRPGAFF.